A selection of T cell receptor beta chains follows, all from one sample in a study of blood T cell repertoires in COVID-19. Using immunoSEQ multiplex PCR, the repertoire was profiled, and TCRdb retains in-frame clones only, with some absent. This sample carries around 300,000 clones, around 87% of them seen once, and the ten largest clones take 1%. Material for sequencing was peripheral blood. The source is a man aged 50-60 years with active or convalescent COVID-19. Both conserved end residues are part of each CDR3. The D gene is left open where the match is weak. The size of a clone is reported for some rows only, either as once, few or many, or as a class for expanded clones.

d_call j_call clone_size v_call cdr3_aa cdr3_nt
TRBD1 TRBJ1-4 NA TRBV28 CASSQAGTGYLEKLFF TGTGCCAGCAGTCAAGCCGGGACAGGGTACCTTGAAAAACTGTTTTTT
TRBD2 TRBJ2-1 NA TRBV19 CASRPGASGRAYEQFF TGTGCCAGTAGACCGGGGGCTAGCGGGAGGGCCTATGAGCAGTTCTTC
NA TRBJ2-7 NA TRBV28 CASSLLQGSSYEQYF TGTGCCAGCAGTTTATTGCAGGGTAGCTCCTACGAGCAGTACTTC
NA TRBJ2-3 NA TRBV7-9 CASSLGRAAGRTDTQYF TGTGCCAGCAGCTTGGGAAGGGCAGCGGGTCGCACAGATACGCAGTATTTT
TRBD1 TRBJ2-3 once TRBV18 CASSPRQGTDTQYF TGTGCCAGCTCCCCACGACAGGGGACAGATACGCAGTATTTT
TRBD1 TRBJ2-7 NA TRBV25-1 CASSEFEVDRGNEQYF TGTGCCAGCAGTGAATTTGAAGTTGACAGGGGAAACGAGCAGTACTTC
TRBD2 TRBJ2-3 NA TRBV6-5 CASSPGLVPDTQYF TGTGCCAGCAGCCCAGGACTAGTCCCAGATACGCAGTATTTT
TRBD1 TRBJ1-1 NA TRBV15 CATSRGGTGGLTEAFF TGTGCCACCAGCAGAGGGGGGACAGGGGGCTTGACTGAAGCTTTCTTT
TRBD1 TRBJ1-2 once TRBV28 CASSSGQGRDGYTF TGTGCCAGCAGTTCCGGACAGGGAAGGGATGGCTACACCTTC
NA TRBJ2-5 NA TRBV19 CASTTGTGETQYF TGTGCCAGTACAACCGGGACTGGAGAGACCCAGTACTTC
NA TRBJ1-6 NA TRBV9 CASSVAGRGNSPLHF TGTGCCAGCAGCGTAGCGGGCAGAGGGAATTCACCCCTCCACTTT
TRBD1 TRBJ1-2 NA TRBV9 CASSPGTDFYGYTF TGTGCCAGCAGCCCCGGGACAGACTTCTATGGCTACACCTTC
TRBD1 TRBJ1-1 NA TRBV19 CASSGDRGYTEAFF TGTGCCAGTAGTGGGGACAGGGGATACACTGAAGCTTTCTTT
TRBD1 TRBJ2-1 NA TRBV9 CASSGGGQRTGNEQFF TGTGCCAGCAGCGGAGGGGGCCAGCGGACCGGTAATGAGCAGTTCTTC
TRBD2 TRBJ2-3 NA TRBV11-2 CASSASLAGVSDTQYF TGTGCCAGCAGCGCCAGTCTAGCGGGCGTATCAGATACGCAGTATTTT
NA TRBJ1-6 once TRBV2 CASSVTENSPLHF TGTGCCAGCAGTGTAACGGAGAATTCACCCCTCCACTTT
TRBD1 TRBJ1-2 NA TRBV11-2 CASSLGFGGGGNYGYTF TGTGCCAGCAGCTTAGGGTTTGGAGGGGGCGGTAACTATGGCTACACCTTC
NA TRBJ1-1 NA TRBV10-3 CAISEFEVGTEAFF TGTGCCATCAGTGAGTTTGAGGTCGGCACTGAAGCTTTCTTT
NA TRBJ2-5 NA TRBV5-1 CASRQAAQETQYF TGCGCCAGCAGACAGGCCGCCCAAGAGACCCAGTACTTC
TRBD2 TRBJ2-3 NA TRBV28 CASSSPGGGADTQYF TGTGCCAGCAGTTCACCGGGAGGGGGGGCAGATACGCAGTATTTT
NA TRBJ2-1 NA TRBV6-5 CASFQGFHNEQFF TGTGCCAGCTTCCAGGGATTCCACAATGAGCAGTTCTTC
NA TRBJ1-3 once TRBV29-1 CSVESAGNTIYF TGCAGCGTTGAGTCAGCTGGAAACACCATATATTTT
NA TRBJ1-1 NA TRBV10-3 CAISEAMGATEAFF TGTGCCATCAGTGAGGCTATGGGGGCCACTGAAGCTTTCTTT
TRBD2 TRBJ2-3 NA TRBV2 CASGGRGLRLTQYF TGTGCCAGCGGGGGGAGGGGTCTTAGACTTACGCAGTATTTT
TRBD1 TRBJ2-3 NA TRBV28 CASSFLAGGSDTQYF TGTGCCAGCAGTTTTCTGGCAGGGGGTTCAGATACGCAGTATTTT
NA TRBJ1-1 NA TRBV7-3 CASSSQGGREAFF TGTGCCAGCAGCTCCCAAGGGGGTAGGGAAGCTTTCTTT
TRBD1 TRBJ1-4 NA TRBV28 CASSNPGQEEKLFF TGTGCCAGCAGTAACCCGGGACAGGAAGAAAAACTGTTTTTT
NA TRBJ1-2 NA TRBV2 CARSGGGYYGYTF TGTGCTAGGTCGGGGGGCGGGTACTATGGCTACACCTTC
TRBD1 TRBJ1-6 NA TRBV6-5 CASSYRDRASPLHF TGTGCCAGCAGTTACCGGGACAGGGCTTCACCCCTCCACTTT
NA TRBJ1-2 NA TRBV5-6 CASSFRSGTQSYGYTF TGTGCCAGCAGCTTTCGCTCCGGGACACAGAGCTATGGCTACACCTTC
TRBD1 TRBJ1-4 NA TRBV7-3 CASSLIWAGGDEKLFF TGTGCCAGCAGCTTAATCTGGGCAGGGGGTGATGAAAAACTGTTTTTT
NA TRBJ2-2 few TRBV30 CAWSRDTGELFF TGTGCCTGGAGTCGCGACACCGGGGAGCTGTTTTTT
TRBD1 TRBJ1-6 few TRBV29-1 CSVLDRGSDSPLHF TGCAGCGTTCTGGACAGGGGGAGTGATTCACCCCTCCACTTT
NA TRBJ1-2 NA TRBV30 CAWSSGSGYTF TGTGCCTGGAGTTCGGGGAGCGGCTACACCTTC
NA TRBJ2-3 NA TRBV4-2 CASSQAQADTQYF TGTGCCAGCAGCCAAGCACAGGCAGATACGCAGTATTTT
TRBD1 TRBJ2-5 NA TRBV5-1 CASSPRQGARETQYF TGCGCCAGCAGCCCGAGACAGGGTGCGCGGGAGACCCAGTACTTC
NA TRBJ1-4 few TRBV6-1 CASSEWGGNEKLFF TGTGCCAGCAGTGAATGGGGGGGGAATGAAAAACTGTTTTTT
NA TRBJ2-5 NA TRBV5-1 CASSLLQIQETQYF TGCGCCAGCAGCTTGTTACAAATCCAAGAGACCCAGTACTTC
NA TRBJ1-1 NA TRBV7-9 CASSFSTSMNTEAFF TGTGCCAGCAGCTTCAGTACCTCAATGAACACTGAAGCTTTCTTT
TRBD2 TRBJ2-6 NA TRBV30 CAWSGTGLAGPSSGANVLTF TGTGCCTGGAGTGGAACGGGACTAGCGGGCCCGAGCTCTGGGGCCAACGTCCTGACTTTC
TRBD1 TRBJ2-1 NA TRBV3-1/TRBV3-2 CASSRDREGEQFF TGTGCCAGCAGCAGAGACAGGGAAGGTGAGCAGTTCTTC
NA TRBJ2-5 NA TRBV5-1 CASSLLGTSQETQYF TGCGCCAGCAGCTTGTTGGGGACTTCCCAAGAGACCCAGTACTTC
NA TRBJ1-1 NA TRBV3-1/TRBV3-2 CASRVGAANTEAFF TGTGCCAGCAGGGTAGGGGCAGCGAACACTGAAGCTTTCTTT
TRBD1 TRBJ1-6 NA TRBV5-1 CASSSRQGAPPTLHF TGCGCCAGCAGCTCCCGACAGGGGGCTCCCCCCACCCTCCACTTT
TRBD1 TRBJ1-2 NA TRBV4-3 CASSQDGTETNYGYTF TGCGCCAGCAGCCAAGACGGGACAGAGACTAACTATGGCTACACCTTC
NA TRBJ1-1 NA TRBV27 CASSTPDFREAFF TGTGCCAGCAGTACACCGGACTTTCGAGAAGCTTTCTTT
NA TRBJ1-3 NA TRBV4-1 CASSQAYFSGNTIYF TGCGCCAGCAGCCAAGCGTATTTCTCTGGAAACACCATATATTTT
TRBD2 TRBJ2-7 few TRBV12-3/TRBV12-4 CASKRGDTYEQYF TGTGCCAGCAAGCGGGGGGACACCTACGAGCAGTACTTC